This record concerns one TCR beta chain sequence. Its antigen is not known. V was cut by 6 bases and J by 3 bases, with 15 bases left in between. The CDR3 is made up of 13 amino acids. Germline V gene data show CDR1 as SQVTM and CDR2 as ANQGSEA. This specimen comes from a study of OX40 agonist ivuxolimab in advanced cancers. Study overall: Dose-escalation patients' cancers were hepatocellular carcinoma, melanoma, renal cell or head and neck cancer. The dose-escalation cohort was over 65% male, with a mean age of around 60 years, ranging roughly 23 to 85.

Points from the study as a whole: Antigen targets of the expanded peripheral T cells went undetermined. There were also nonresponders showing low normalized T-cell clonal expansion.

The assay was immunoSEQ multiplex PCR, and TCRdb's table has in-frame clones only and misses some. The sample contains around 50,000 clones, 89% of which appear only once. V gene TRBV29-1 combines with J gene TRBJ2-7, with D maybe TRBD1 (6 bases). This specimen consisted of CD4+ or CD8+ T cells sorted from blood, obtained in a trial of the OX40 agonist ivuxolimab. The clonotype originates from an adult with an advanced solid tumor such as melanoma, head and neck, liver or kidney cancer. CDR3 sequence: CSVWSGDIYEQYF. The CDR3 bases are TGCAGCGTGTGGTCTGGGGACATCTACGAGCAGTACTTC.